This T cell receptor beta chain derives from a study of OX40 agonist ivuxolimab in advanced cancers. Regarding the study in general: Ivuxolimab, which targeted the costimulatory receptor OX40 (CD134), was an agonistic, fully human IgG2 monoclonal antibody. In the dose-escalation cohort, 82.7% of patients were male, and the mean age was approximately 60 years, with a range of 23 to 79. Peripheral TCRbeta sequencing aimed to test whether ivuxolimab altered TCR sequence diversity and caused clonal T-cell expansion. The paper describes the monotherapy dose-escalation part (N = 52 patients) of the phase I trial of ivuxolimab. Of the approximately 50 dose-escalation patients, hepatocellular carcinoma was present in about 20, melanoma in approximately 15, renal cell carcinoma in 9 and head and neck cancer in 9. Patients were allowed to have had prior anti-PD-1, anti-PD-L1 or anti-CTLA-4 therapy, and 40% of the dose-escalation patients had been treated with checkpoint inhibitors. Intravenous ivuxolimab was administered to patients every 2 weeks at six dose levels: 0.01, 0.1, 0.3, 1.5, 3 and 10 mg/kg. Three dose-escalation patients achieved partial responses, one with hepatocellular carcinoma and two with cutaneous melanoma.

Notes on this clone: Its cognate antigen has yet to be identified. No qualities accompany the bases; no much larger clone lies one base away.

The trial excluded patients who had a history of autoimmune disease or who were on systemic immunosuppression. Peripheral blood for TCR sequencing was collected from all dose cohorts at baseline, on cycle 4 day 1, and on cycle 7 day 1. Samples were obtained from an open-label, multicenter, first-in-human phase I dose-escalation trial of ivuxolimab. The trial enrolled adults with locally advanced or metastatic head and neck squamous cell, hepatocellular, melanoma or renal cell carcinoma. CD4+ and CD8+ T cells were sorted separately from peripheral blood before TCR sequencing. The CDR3 numbers 17 residues from cysteine through phenylalanine. Of the read, only the CDR3 DNA is kept; its 51 bases are in frame from base 1. For CDR1 and CDR2, the germline V gene (reference sequence) lists SEHNR and FQNEAQ. V was cut back by 6 bases and J by 5 bases, leaving a gap of 22 bases between them. What the work shows at the level of the full study, not this receptor alone: On average, CD8+ T cells showed more expanded clones than CD4+ T cells after ivuxolimab. The antigen specificity of the clonally expanded peripheral T cells was not determined. Low levels of normalized T-cell clonal expansion were also seen in some patients who did not respond. Clonal expansion of both CD4+ and CD8+ blood T cells was observed from baseline to week 6 at doses 0.1 to 3.0 mg/kg. In partial responders in the 0.1-3.0 mg/kg groups, normalized peripheral clonal expansion was found to be among the lowest, especially among CD8+ T cells.

Genomic DNA was isolated from the sorted cells so that the TCRbeta CDR3 region could be sequenced. TCRbeta CDR3 regions were sequenced using the immunoSEQ Assay. In its TCRdb copy, this immuneACCESS table keeps in-frame sequences only and misses some clones. Where compared with another copy, unresolved V genes explain less than half of these, and the others have no known cause. Across this sample there are approximately 11,000 clones, with 85% to 90% seen only once. The biggest ten clones account for approximately 32% of the sample. This TCR was recovered from an adult with an advanced solid tumor such as melanoma, head and neck, liver or kidney cancer. Source: CD4+ or CD8+ T cells sorted from blood, taken in a trial of the OX40 agonist ivuxolimab. The rearranged chain carries TRBV7-9 and TRBJ1-4, with an unclear D gene assignment. The CDR3 protein sequence reads: CASSSKLMDDYNEKLFF. The DNA reads as follows: TGTGCCAGCAGTTCGAAGTTAATGGACGACTACAATGAAAAACTGTTTTTT. With the rest looked up from the reference TRBV7-9 and TRBJ1-4 genes rather than sequenced, the full variable domain is DTGVSQNPRHKITKRGQNVTFRCDPISEHNRLYWYRQTLGQGPEFLTYFQNEAQLEKSRLLSDRFSAERPKGSFSTLEIQRTEQGDSAMYLCASSSKLMDDYNEKLFFGSGTQLSVL.